This TCR beta chain was found in a study of T cell responses to AZD1222 COVID-19 vaccine. Study-wide results and caveats: Spike as a whole was targeted by vaccine-associated CD4 TCRs, dominant at 160-218 and 743-854. Possibly, clonal diversity was underestimated; donors were largely white British and included more females.

Data came from immunoSEQ multiplex PCR; TCRdb stores just in-frame clones and leaves some out. The data show 95,000 to 100,000 clones, with roughly 87% seen just once and 16% held by the top ten. The germline V gene encodes CDR1 MNHEY and CDR2 SVGAGI. CDR3 length: 15 residues. V lost 5 bases, J lost 8 bases, and 10 bases stayed unmatched. In the case of this clone: Its cognate antigen is unknown.

The chain has TRBV6-5 and TRBJ1-4, with 8 bases identical to TRBD1. The sequences come from peripheral blood, collected on day 0 of AZD1222 vaccination. The TCR originated in an adult in good health. The CDR3 DNA sequence: TGTGCCAGCAGTAACGGACAGGGCCCTAGGGAAAAACTGTTTTTT. As protein: CASSNGQGPREKLFF.